This T cell receptor (beta chain) was profiled in a study of blood T cell repertoires in COVID-19. V gave up 1 base and J gave up 5 bases; unmatched junction bases: 3. This CDR3 region has 14 residues. The germline CDR1 and CDR2 sequences are PRHDT and FYEKMQ (reference sequence). Method: immunoSEQ multiplex PCR; TCRdb's copy keeps in-frame clones and lacks some. This table has about 130,000 clones, approximately 85% appearing once. The sequenced sample was peripheral blood. The rearrangement joins TRBV13 to TRBJ2-7; the match to TRBD1 covers 9 bases. The clonotype comes from a man in his thirties or forties with COVID-19, enrolled during active disease. The chain's CDR3 is CASSLADRGHEQYF. The CDR3 DNA reads as TGTGCCAGCAGCTTAGCGGACAGGGGCCACGAGCAGTACTTC.